The rows below give T cell receptor beta chains drawn from one sample of a study of Tregs in tolerant kidney transplant recipients. The table came from immunoSEQ multiplex PCR; TCRdb's copy has only in-frame clones and leaves some out. The sample records approximately 93,000 clones, roughly 93% being singletons. Sequenced material: CD4+ T cells from blood, taken before the transplant. The receptors were sampled from a human donor who received a combined kidney and bone marrow transplant. Each CDR3 is given with its conserved first and last residue. For some rows the clone size is stated as once, few or many, or as a class when expanded; others skip it.

v_call: TRBV27
clone_size: .
j_call: TRBJ1-2
cdr3_aa: CASSWQGSYGYTF

v_call: TRBV4-3
clone_size: .
j_call: TRBJ2-1
cdr3_aa: CASSRNLAGDYNEQFF

v_call: TRBV5-1
clone_size: .
j_call: TRBJ1-6
cdr3_aa: CASSLTGAGNSPLHF

v_call: TRBV11-3
clone_size: .
j_call: TRBJ1-4
cdr3_aa: CASSPREGTGGEKLFF

v_call: TRBV4-1
clone_size: .
j_call: TRBJ2-1
cdr3_aa: CASSQEGLAGGFNEQFF

v_call: TRBV18
clone_size: once
j_call: TRBJ2-7
cdr3_aa: CASSLTEGAVLEQYF

v_call: TRBV5-6
clone_size: .
j_call: TRBJ1-5
cdr3_aa: CASSLYGGGNQPQHF

v_call: TRBV19
clone_size: .
j_call: TRBJ1-2
cdr3_aa: CASSIATGTGGGTF

v_call: TRBV2
clone_size: .
j_call: TRBJ2-4
cdr3_aa: CASSIGLAAKNIQYF

v_call: TRBV5-1
clone_size: .
j_call: TRBJ2-1
cdr3_aa: CASSLSRQGYNEQFF

v_call: TRBV2
clone_size: .
j_call: TRBJ2-3
cdr3_aa: CASMDVLVIYTQYF

v_call: TRBV10-3
clone_size: few
j_call: TRBJ2-1
cdr3_aa: CAIRGAVSNEQFF

v_call: TRBV7-2
clone_size: .
j_call: TRBJ1-2
cdr3_aa: CASSLDQNYGYTF

v_call: TRBV5-1
clone_size: .
j_call: TRBJ1-1
cdr3_aa: CASSSEPGLNTEAFF

v_call: TRBV7-2
clone_size: .
j_call: TRBJ1-2
cdr3_aa: CASSFYGREGGYTF

v_call: TRBV7-9
clone_size: .
j_call: TRBJ1-1
cdr3_aa: CASSFLMNTEAFF

v_call: TRBV4-3
clone_size: few
j_call: TRBJ1-4
cdr3_aa: CASSPRWSEKLFF

v_call: TRBV5-4
clone_size: .
j_call: TRBJ2-2
cdr3_aa: CASSLKQSTGELFF

v_call: TRBV6-5
clone_size: .
j_call: TRBJ2-1
cdr3_aa: CASSFRDSGFDEQFF

v_call: TRBV5-5
clone_size: .
j_call: TRBJ1-2
cdr3_aa: CASSLLEGTLGYTF

v_call: TRBV10-3
clone_size: .
j_call: TRBJ2-3
cdr3_aa: CATGGGTTSTDTQYF

v_call: TRBV10-3
clone_size: few
j_call: TRBJ1-4
cdr3_aa: CAISPAGLEKLFF

v_call: TRBV30
clone_size: .
j_call: TRBJ2-3
cdr3_aa: CASEGGWTDTQYF

v_call: TRBV30
clone_size: .
j_call: TRBJ2-7
cdr3_aa: CAWTVPSRGSYEQYF

v_call: TRBV27
clone_size: .
j_call: TRBJ2-1
cdr3_aa: CASSPTRAISYNEQFF

v_call: TRBV11-1
clone_size: .
j_call: TRBJ2-6
cdr3_aa: CASSLACKYLRANVLTF

v_call: TRBV27
clone_size: .
j_call: TRBJ2-3
cdr3_aa: CASSSPNGGDTQYF

v_call: TRBV19
clone_size: .
j_call: TRBJ2-7
cdr3_aa: CASSTSFTSGRAVGNEQYF

v_call: TRBV11-3
clone_size: .
j_call: TRBJ2-7
cdr3_aa: CASSLEGLAGEEQYF

v_call: TRBV28
clone_size: .
j_call: TRBJ1-2
cdr3_aa: CASSLSGTGGFYGYTF

v_call: TRBV2
clone_size: .
j_call: TRBJ1-3
cdr3_aa: CASQLPGNTIYF

v_call: TRBV6-6
clone_size: .
j_call: TRBJ2-1
cdr3_aa: CASIGGLGQGEAEQFF

v_call: TRBV7-9
clone_size: .
j_call: TRBJ2-5
cdr3_aa: CASSLASRVGGGAQETQYF

v_call: TRBV5-1
clone_size: .
j_call: TRBJ2-5
cdr3_aa: CASSLVAGQNQETQYF

v_call: TRBV19
clone_size: .
j_call: TRBJ1-1
cdr3_aa: CASSLLLARDRNTEAFF

v_call: TRBV2
clone_size: .
j_call: TRBJ2-7
cdr3_aa: CASSHPGQPPYEQYF

v_call: TRBV9
clone_size: .
j_call: TRBJ2-7
cdr3_aa: CASSQTGTGVYEQYF

v_call: TRBV4-2
clone_size: .
j_call: TRBJ2-7
cdr3_aa: CASSQTGRVREEQYF

v_call: TRBV19
clone_size: .
j_call: TRBJ2-2
cdr3_aa: CASTPRGGRGTGELFF

v_call: TRBV5-1
clone_size: .
j_call: TRBJ1-1
cdr3_aa: CASSLEVRMNTEAFF

v_call: TRBV29-1
clone_size: .
j_call: TRBJ2-2
cdr3_aa: CSVGLGTITGELFF